One TCR beta chain is described in this entry. The antigen remains undetermined. The entry originates in a study of CD4+ T cells in melanoma. Study results and caveats: Neoantigen-specific CD4+ T cells in melanoma reportedly had diverse differentiation states. CD8+ T cell, macrophage and B cell function reportedly correlated with neoantigen-specific CD4+ T cells.

V lost 8 bases and J lost 5, with 18 bases in between. CDR3 size: 15 residues. Germline CDR1 reads MNHEY; CDR2 reads SVGAGI. The table came from immunoSEQ multiplex PCR; TCRdb's copy has only in-frame clones and leaves some out. Of 110,000 to 150,000 clones in the sample, around 90% are singletons; the top ten hold 1.5%. This sequence was found in a human donor with melanoma. The chain uses TRBV6-5 and TRBJ2-2; possible D gene TRBD2, 8 bases. This chain's CDR3 is CASRRGIAGTGELFF. Written as DNA, the CDR3 is TGTGCCAGCCGCAGGGGGATAGCGGGGACCGGGGAGCTGTTTTTT.